What follows is one TCR beta chain and its context. Its cognate antigen is unknown. The method was immunoSEQ multiplex PCR; TCRdb's version includes in-frame clones alone and lacks a portion of them. The sample lists fewer than 150,000 clones, under 95% occurring once. The CDR3 extends over 12 amino acids. Trimming took 8 bases from V and 4 from J, leaving 9 bases between them. Looked up from germline, CDR1 is ENHRY and CDR2 is SYGVKD. The data originate from a study of T cell responses to AZD1222 COVID-19 vaccine. Study-wide context: Pooling covered second doses at about 4 or about 12 weeks. The study, taken as a whole, reports: Repertoires were collected only later (after the peak T cell response had occurred). Of spike-specific TCRs, nearly half reportedly target regions left unmutated in variants.

The rearrangement uses TRBV10-3 and TRBJ1-3; tentatively, D is TRBD1 (6 bases). The TCR comes from an adult in good health. This material consisted of peripheral blood, taken on day 0 of AZD1222 vaccination. The CDR3 loop reads CAISGGGNTIYF. The CDR3 region has the DNA TGTGCCATCTCGGGGGGCGGAAACACCATATATTTT.